This TCR beta chain comes out of a study of T cells in Graves' hyperthyroidism and ophthalmopathy. The CDR3 consists of 14 residues. Deletions cut 2 bases from V and 3 bases from J, with 8 bases between. Germline V gene lookup returns CDR1 SNHLY and CDR2 FYNNEI. This clonotype occurred many times. Clinical symptoms, serum thyroxine, TRAb, thyroid ultrasound and orbital computed tomography informed diagnoses. This blood was taken when hyperthyroidism was first diagnosed, before any ophthalmopathy symptoms existed. Each 10 ml fresh peripheral blood draw supplied the PBMCs. From RNA transcripts, TCR beta CDR3 regions were amplified. Initially, a first-round RT-PCR of the TCR CDR3 employed the HTBI primer set. TCRdb reprocessed the multiplex PCR reads with MiXCR, giving one entry per CDR3 protein. The sample has roughly 580,000 distinct CDR3 sequences, approximately 15% seen once.

This chain connects TRBV2 to TRBJ1-5; D gene ambiguous. This TCR was sampled from a woman in her twenties or thirties with Graves' hyperthyroidism that later progressed to Graves' ophthalmopathy. Source material: blood. Here the CDR3 reads CASSELAVNQPQHF. The CDR3 DNA follows: TGTGCCAGCAGTGAACTGGCAGTCAATCAGCCCCAGCATTTT. The full variable domain, rest sourced from reference TRBV2 and TRBJ1-5, is EPEVTQTPSHQVTQMGQEVILRCVPISNHLYFYWYRQILGQKVEFLVSFYNNEISEKSEIFDDQFSVERPDGSNFTLKIRSTKLEDSAMYFCASSELAVNQPQHFGDGTRLSIL.